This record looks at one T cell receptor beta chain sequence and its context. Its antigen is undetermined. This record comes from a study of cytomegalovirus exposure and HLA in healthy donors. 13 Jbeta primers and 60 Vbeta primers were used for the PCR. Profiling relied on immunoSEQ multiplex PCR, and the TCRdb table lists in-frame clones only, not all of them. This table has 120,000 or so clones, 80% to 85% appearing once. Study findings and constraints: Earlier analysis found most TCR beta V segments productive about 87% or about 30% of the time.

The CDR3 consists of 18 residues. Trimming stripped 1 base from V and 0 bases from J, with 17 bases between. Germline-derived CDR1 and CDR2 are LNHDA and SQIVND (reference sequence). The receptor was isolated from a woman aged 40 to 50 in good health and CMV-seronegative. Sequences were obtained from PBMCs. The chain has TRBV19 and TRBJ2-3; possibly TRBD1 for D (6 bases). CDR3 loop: CASSIGMWGPVSTDTQYF. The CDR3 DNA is TGTGCCAGTAGTATAGGAATGTGGGGGCCCGTTAGCACAGATACGCAGTATTTT. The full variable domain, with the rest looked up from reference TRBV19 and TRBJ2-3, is DGGITQSPKYLFRKEGQNVTLSCEQNLNHDAMYWYRQDPGQGLRLIYYSQIVNDFQKGDIAEGYSVSREKKESFPLTVTSAQKNPTAFYLCASSIGMWGPVSTDTQYFGPGTRLTVL.